The 11 T cell receptor beta chains given below trace back to one sample, sequenced in a study of T cell responses to AZD1222 COVID-19 vaccine. Clones were sequenced by immunoSEQ multiplex PCR, and TCRdb holds only the in-frame ones, with some missing. The top ten clones hold approximately 5% of a sample with more than 120,000 clones, about 92% of them seen once. The source material was peripheral blood, sampled on day 0 of AZD1222 vaccination. These receptors came from an adult in good health.

A single count supports this clone. This rearrangement joins TRBV5-6 to TRBJ2-1; D is uncertain. CDR1 and CDR2 from the germline V gene are SGHDT and YYEEEE. The CDR3 covers 13 residues. The V and J ends lost 6 bases and 5 bases respectively, with 12 bases between them. The CDR3 spells CASTRAENNEQFF. For the CDR3, the DNA is TGTGCCAGCACCCGGGCCGAAAACAATGAGCAGTTCTTC.

This clone showed up just once. This chain uses TRBV11-2 with TRBJ2-5, with D unclear. From germline, CDR1 is SGHAT and CDR2 FQNNGV. The CDR3 is 14 residues long. V lost 1 base and J 1 base, leaving 7 bases between the germline ends. The CDR3 coding sequence is TGTGCCAGCAGCTTAGTAGTCCCCCAAGAGACCCAGTACTTC. It yields the protein CASSLVVPQETQYF. Combining the CDR3 with reference TRBV11-2 and TRBJ2-5 gives the whole variable domain EAGVAQSPRYKIIEKRQSVAFWCNPISGHATLYWYQQILGQGPKLLIQFQNNGVVDDSQLPKDRFSAERLKGVDSTLKIQPAKLEDSAVYLCASSLVVPQETQYFGPGTRLLVL.

This clone was counted between two and nine times. The chain couples TRBV3-1 (or the pseudogene TRBV3-2) to TRBJ2-7; either TRBD1 or TRBD2 may fit D (5 bases each). Trimming pared 7 bases from V and 0 bases from J, leaving 13 bases between. Germline V gene sequence: CDR1 LGHDT, CDR2 YNNKEL (reference sequence). This CDR3 is built from 14 residues. Here the CDR3 DNA reads TGTGCCAGCACTCGGGGCGTGAGCTCCTACGAGCAGTACTTC. Encoded protein: CASTRGVSSYEQYF.

The table lists this clone with a few counts. This chain joins TRBV29-1 and TRBJ2-3; no firm D call. CDR3 length: 12 residues. Trimming left V 6 bases short and J 4 bases short, with 11 bases between. Germline values: CDR1 SQVTM, CDR2 ANQGSEA. CDR3 nucleotides: TGCAGCGTGCGCAAGACTTCAGATACGCAGTATTTT. Protein sequence: CSVRKTSDTQYF.

The chain is built from TRBV5-1 and TRBJ2-5, with TRBD2 as a possible D gene (5 bases). Germline CDR1 is SGHRS and CDR2 is YFSETQ. This CDR3 comprises 16 residues. With 4 bases removed from V and 1 base from J, the gap between germline ends came to 17 bases. The CDR3: CASSPRDFKIQETQYF. The CDR3 DNA follows: TGCGCCAGCAGCCCCCGGGATTTTAAAATCCAAGAGACCCAGTACTTC. The full variable domain, completed using reference TRBV5-1 and TRBJ2-5, is KAGVTQTPRYLIKTRGQQVTLSCSPISGHRSVSWYQQTPGQGLQFLFEYFSETQRNKGNFPGRFSGRQFSNSRSEMNVSTLELGDSALYLCASSPRDFKIQETQYFGPGTRLLVL.

The chain carries TRBV7-9 and TRBJ2-7; 7 bases are shared with TRBD2. The CDR3 runs 13 residues. With V trimmed by 3 bases and J by 5 bases, 4 bases remained unmatched. Per germline, CDR1 SEHNR and CDR2 FQNEAQ (reference sequence). CDR3 DNA sequence: TGTGCCAGCAGCTTGCGGGAGTCCCACGAGCAGTACTTC. Protein: CASSLRESHEQYF.

This chain connects TRBV11-2 to TRBJ2-5; D is ambiguous. The ends were cut back, 0 bases at V and 5 bases at J, with 4 bases in the middle. The CDR3 runs 12 residues. Germline CDR1 SGHAT, CDR2 FQNNGV. The CDR3 sequence is CASSLDPETQYF. CDR3 coding DNA: TGTGCCAGCAGCTTAGACCCCGAGACCCAGTACTTC. The complete variable domain, with remaining parts taken from reference TRBV11-2 and TRBJ2-5, reads EAGVAQSPRYKIIEKRQSVAFWCNPISGHATLYWYQQILGQGPKLLIQFQNNGVVDDSQLPKDRFSAERLKGVDSTLKIQPAKLEDSAVYLCASSLDPETQYFGPGTRLLVL.

The chain combines TRBV18 with TRBJ1-5, with D hard to call. Germline values: CDR1 KGHSH, CDR2 LQKENI. There are 16 residues in the CDR3. Trimming removed 2 bases from V and 0 bases from J, with 11 bases in between. The DNA of the CDR3 is TGTGCCAGCTCACCAAGTAGTGGATATAGCAATCAGCCCCAGCATTTT. Protein: CASSPSSGYSNQPQHF.

Only one count was recorded for this clone. This chain links TRBV7-9 with TRBJ2-1, with 11 bases identical to TRBD2. J lost 9 bases, V lost 4 bases, and 11 bases had no gene match. The CDR3 is 16 amino acids. In germline, CDR1 is SEHNR, CDR2 FQNEAQ (reference sequence). Here the CDR3 DNA reads TGTGCCAGCAGCTCCGGGACTAGCGGCTTACAGGGTGAGCAGTTCTTC. It specifies CASSSGTSGLQGEQFF.

The chain uses TRBV5-1 and TRBJ1-6; TRBD1 matches 7 bases. This CDR3 comprises 15 residues. V was pared by 4 bases and J by 10 bases, with 11 bases of the junction left unmatched. CDR1 is SGHRS, CDR2 YFSETQ, per germline. In DNA form, the CDR3 reads TGCGCCAGCAGCCTTGGACAGGTTCAAGGATCACCCCTCCACTTT. Translated, it gives CASSLGQVQGSPLHF.

This chain links TRBV18 with TRBJ2-7, with no clear D. Trimming stripped 3 bases from V and 6 bases from J, with 18 bases between. The CDR3 runs 15 residues. The germline CDR1 and CDR2 sequences are KGHSH and LQKENI. DNA of the CDR3: TGTGCCAGCTCACCTCCATCCCCCACATTGGGCGAGCAGTACTTC. Its translation: CASSPPSPTLGEQYF.